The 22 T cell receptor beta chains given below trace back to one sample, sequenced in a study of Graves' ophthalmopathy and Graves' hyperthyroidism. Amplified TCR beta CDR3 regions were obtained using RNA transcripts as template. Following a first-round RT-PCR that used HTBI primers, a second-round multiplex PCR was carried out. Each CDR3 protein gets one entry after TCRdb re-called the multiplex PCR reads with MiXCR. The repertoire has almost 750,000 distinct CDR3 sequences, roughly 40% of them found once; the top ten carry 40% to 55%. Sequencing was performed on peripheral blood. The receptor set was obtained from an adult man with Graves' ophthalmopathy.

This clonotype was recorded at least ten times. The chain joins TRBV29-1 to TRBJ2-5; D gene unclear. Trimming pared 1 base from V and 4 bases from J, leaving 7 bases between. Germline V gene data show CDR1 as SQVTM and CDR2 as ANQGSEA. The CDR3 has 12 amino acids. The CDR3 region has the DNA TGCAGCGTTGAAGGGTTTTCAGAGACCCAGTACTTC. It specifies CSVEGFSETQYF.

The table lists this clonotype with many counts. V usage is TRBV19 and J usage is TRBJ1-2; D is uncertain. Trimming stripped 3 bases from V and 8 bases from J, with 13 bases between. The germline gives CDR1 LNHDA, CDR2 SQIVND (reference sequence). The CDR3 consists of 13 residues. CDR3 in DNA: TGTGCCAGTAGTATTCGGGCAGGAGGAGGCTACACCTTC. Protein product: CASSIRAGGGYTF. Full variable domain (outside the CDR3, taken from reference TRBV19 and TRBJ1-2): DGGITQSPKYLFRKEGQNVTLSCEQNLNHDAMYWYRQDPGQGLRLIYYSQIVNDFQKGDIAEGYSVSREKKESFPLTVTSAQKNPTAFYLCASSIRAGGGYTFGSGTRLTVV.

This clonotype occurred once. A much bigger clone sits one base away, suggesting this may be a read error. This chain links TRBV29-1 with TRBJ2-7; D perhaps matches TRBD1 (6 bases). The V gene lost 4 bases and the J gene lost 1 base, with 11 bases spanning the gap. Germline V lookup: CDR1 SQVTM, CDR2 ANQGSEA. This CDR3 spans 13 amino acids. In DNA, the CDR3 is TGCAGCGTTGCAGTACAGGGTTCCTACGAGCAGTACTTC. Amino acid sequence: CSVAVQGSYEQYF.

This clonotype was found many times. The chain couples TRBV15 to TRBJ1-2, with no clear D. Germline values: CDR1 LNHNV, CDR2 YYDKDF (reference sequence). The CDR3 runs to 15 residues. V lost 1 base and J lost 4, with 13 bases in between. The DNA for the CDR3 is TGTGCCACCAGCAGAGCTTTTTCAGCCAGCTATGGCTACACCTTC. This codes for CATSRAFSASYGYTF.

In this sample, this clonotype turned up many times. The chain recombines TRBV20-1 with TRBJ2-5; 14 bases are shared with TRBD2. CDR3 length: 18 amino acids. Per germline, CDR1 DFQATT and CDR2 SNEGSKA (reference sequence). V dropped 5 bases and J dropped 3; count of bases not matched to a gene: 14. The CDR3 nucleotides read TGCAGTGCTCCCAGCGTTAGACTAGCGGGAGGGTTGGAAGAGACCCAGTACTTC. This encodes CSAPSVRLAGGLEETQYF.

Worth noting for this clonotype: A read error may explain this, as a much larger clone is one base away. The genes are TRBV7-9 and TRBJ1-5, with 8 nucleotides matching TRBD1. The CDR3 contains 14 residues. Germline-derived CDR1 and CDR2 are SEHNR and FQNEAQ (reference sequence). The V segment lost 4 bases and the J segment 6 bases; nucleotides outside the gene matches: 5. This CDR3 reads CASSWTGMSQPQHF. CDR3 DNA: TGTGCCAGCAGCTGGACAGGGATGAGTCAGCCCCAGCATTTT.

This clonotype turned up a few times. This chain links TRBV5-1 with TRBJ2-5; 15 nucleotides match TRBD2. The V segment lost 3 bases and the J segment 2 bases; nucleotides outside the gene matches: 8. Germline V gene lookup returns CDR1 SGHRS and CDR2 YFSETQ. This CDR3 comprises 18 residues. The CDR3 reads CASSYGLAGGPRQETQYF. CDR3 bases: TGCGCCAGCAGCTATGGACTAGCGGGGGGGCCAAGGCAAGAGACCCAGTACTTC.

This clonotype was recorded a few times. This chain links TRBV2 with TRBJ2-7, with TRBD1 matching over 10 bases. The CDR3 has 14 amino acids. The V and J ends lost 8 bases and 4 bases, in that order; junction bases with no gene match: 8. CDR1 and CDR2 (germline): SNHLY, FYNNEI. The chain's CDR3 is CASQRQGATYEQYF. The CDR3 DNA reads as TGTGCCAGCCAAAGACAGGGGGCGACTTACGAGCAGTACTTC.

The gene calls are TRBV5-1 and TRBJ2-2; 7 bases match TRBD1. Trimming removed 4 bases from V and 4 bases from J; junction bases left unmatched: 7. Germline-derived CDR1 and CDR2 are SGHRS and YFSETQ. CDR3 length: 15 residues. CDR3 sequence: CASSPLGQSTGELFF. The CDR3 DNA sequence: TGCGCCAGCAGCCCACTGGGACAGAGCACCGGGGAGCTGTTTTTT.

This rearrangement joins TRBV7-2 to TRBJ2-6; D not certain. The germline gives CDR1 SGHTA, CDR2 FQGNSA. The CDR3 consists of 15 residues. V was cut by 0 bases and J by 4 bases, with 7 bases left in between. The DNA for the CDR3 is TGTGCCAGCAGCTTAGCGGTGGGCGGGGCCAACGTCCTGACTTTC. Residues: CASSLAVGGANVLTF.

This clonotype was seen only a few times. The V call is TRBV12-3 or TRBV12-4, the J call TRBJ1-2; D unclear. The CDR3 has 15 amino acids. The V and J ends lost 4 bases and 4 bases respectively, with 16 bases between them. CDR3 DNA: TGTGCCAGCAGTTACTCGCTCAGGCTGATCTATGGCTACACCTTC. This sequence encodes CASSYSLRLIYGYTF.

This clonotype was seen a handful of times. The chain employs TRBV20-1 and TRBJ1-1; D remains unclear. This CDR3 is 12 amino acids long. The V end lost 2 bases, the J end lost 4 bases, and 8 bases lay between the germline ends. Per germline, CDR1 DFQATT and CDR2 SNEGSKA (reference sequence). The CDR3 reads CSARSGLTEAFF. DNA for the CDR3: TGCAGTGCTAGATCGGGTCTCACTGAAGCTTTCTTT.

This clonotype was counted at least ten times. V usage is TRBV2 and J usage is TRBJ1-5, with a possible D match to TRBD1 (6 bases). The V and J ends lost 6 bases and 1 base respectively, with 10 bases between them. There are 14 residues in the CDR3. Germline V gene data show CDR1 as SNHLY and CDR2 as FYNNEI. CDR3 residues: CASRFDRSNQPQHF. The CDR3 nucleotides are TGTGCCAGCAGGTTTGACAGGAGCAATCAGCCCCAGCATTTT.

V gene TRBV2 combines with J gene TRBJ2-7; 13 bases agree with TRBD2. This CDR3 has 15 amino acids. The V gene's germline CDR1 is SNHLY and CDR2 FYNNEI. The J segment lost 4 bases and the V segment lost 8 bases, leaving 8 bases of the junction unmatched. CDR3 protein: CASGILAGGPYEQYF. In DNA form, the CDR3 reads TGTGCCAGCGGGATACTAGCGGGAGGGCCGTACGAGCAGTACTTC.

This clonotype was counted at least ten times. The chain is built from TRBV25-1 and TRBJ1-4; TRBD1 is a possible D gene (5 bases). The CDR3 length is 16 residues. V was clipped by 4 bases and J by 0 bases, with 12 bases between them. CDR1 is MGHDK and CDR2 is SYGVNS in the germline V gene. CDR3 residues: CASSGHGASTNEKLFF. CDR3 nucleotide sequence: TGTGCCAGCAGTGGACATGGGGCTTCAACTAATGAAAAACTGTTTTTT.

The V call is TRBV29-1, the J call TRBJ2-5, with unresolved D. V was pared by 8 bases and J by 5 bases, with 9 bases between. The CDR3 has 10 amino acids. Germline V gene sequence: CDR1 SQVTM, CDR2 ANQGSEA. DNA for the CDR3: TGCAGCTCGAGTTGGGAGACCCAGTACTTC. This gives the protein CSSSWETQYF.

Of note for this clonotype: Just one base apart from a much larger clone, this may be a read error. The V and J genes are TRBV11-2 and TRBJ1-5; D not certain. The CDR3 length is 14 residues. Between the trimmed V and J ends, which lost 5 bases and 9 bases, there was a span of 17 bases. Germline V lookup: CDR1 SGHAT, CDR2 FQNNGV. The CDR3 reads CASSELIGRPPQHF. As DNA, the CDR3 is TGTGCCAGCAGCGAGTTGATAGGGAGACCGCCCCAGCATTTT.

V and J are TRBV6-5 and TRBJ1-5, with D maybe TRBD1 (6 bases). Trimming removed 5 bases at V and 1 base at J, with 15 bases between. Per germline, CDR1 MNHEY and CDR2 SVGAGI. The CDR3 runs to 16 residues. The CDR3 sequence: CASSVTGRGSNQPQHF. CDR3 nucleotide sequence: TGTGCCAGCAGTGTTACTGGTAGGGGGAGCAATCAGCCCCAGCATTTT.

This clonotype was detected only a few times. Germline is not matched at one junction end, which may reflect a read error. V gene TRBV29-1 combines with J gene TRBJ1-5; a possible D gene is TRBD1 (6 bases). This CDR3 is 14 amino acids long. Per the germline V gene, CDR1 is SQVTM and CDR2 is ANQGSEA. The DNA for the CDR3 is TGCAGCGTTAAAGAACAGGGATACAATCAGCCCCAGCATTTT. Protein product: CSVKEQGYNQPQHF.

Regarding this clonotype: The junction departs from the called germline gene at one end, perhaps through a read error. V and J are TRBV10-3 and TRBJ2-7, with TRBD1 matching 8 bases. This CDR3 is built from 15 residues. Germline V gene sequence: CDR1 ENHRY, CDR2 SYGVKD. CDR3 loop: CAISESRTGSYEQYF. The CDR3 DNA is TGTGCCATCAGTGAGTCGAGGACAGGGTCCTACGAGCAATACTTC.

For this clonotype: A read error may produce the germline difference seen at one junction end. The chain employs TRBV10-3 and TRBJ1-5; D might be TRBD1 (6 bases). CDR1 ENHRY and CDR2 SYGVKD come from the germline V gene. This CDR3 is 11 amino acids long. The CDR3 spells CAVRDNQPQHF. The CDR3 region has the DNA TGTGCCGTGAGGGACAATCAGCCTCAGCATTTT.

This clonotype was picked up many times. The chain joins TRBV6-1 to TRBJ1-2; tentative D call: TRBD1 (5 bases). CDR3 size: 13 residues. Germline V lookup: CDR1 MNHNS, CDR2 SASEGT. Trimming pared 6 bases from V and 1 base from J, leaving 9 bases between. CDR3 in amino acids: CASSLRGNYGYTF. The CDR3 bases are TGTGCCAGCAGCTTGAGGGGTAACTATGGCTACACCTTC.